Below, 24 T cell receptor beta chains from the same sample are listed, as sequenced in a study of response to subunit inactivated influenza vaccine. TCRdb re-derived calls from the RT-PCR reads in MiXCR, one entry per CDR3 protein. The table shows about 310,000 distinct CDR3 sequences, with around 22% occurring only once. Material: PBMCs from blood, obtained 21 months after vaccination. These receptors all come from a man between 50 and 70 years old who received an inactivated influenza vaccine.

V usage is TRBV4-2 and J usage is TRBJ2-7; 10 nucleotides agree with TRBD2. With 0 bases clipped from V and 0 bases from J, the junction kept 2 bases outside the gene matches. The CDR3 is 16 amino acids. The germline CDR1 and CDR2 sequences are LGHNA and YNFKEQ. This CDR3 reads CASSQELAGSSYEQYF. For the CDR3, the DNA is TGTGCCAGCAGCCAAGAACTAGCGGGGAGCTCCTACGAGCAGTACTTC.

This clonotype was detected only a few times. The chain uses TRBV5-1 and TRBJ1-2; 9 nucleotides line up with TRBD1. The CDR3 is 13 amino acids. J lost 5 bases, V lost 6 bases, and 5 bases had no gene match. The germline V gene has CDR1 SGHRS and CDR2 YFSETQ. In DNA form, the CDR3 reads TGCGCCAGCAAAAGGACAGGGGATTATGGCTACACCTTC. Its translation is CASKRTGDYGYTF.

This clonotype was seen a few times. The chain recombines TRBV12-3 or TRBV12-4 with TRBJ2-1, with D uncertain. The CDR3 runs to 15 residues. V was clipped by 3 bases and J by 6 bases, with 15 bases between them. The CDR3 protein is CASSFMSLRGNEQFF. The CDR3 nucleotides read TGTGCCAGCAGTTTCATGTCTCTAAGAGGCAATGAGCAGTTCTTC.

The chain is built from TRBV4-1 and TRBJ1-2; D call uncertain. The CDR3 has 15 amino acids. CDR1 and CDR2 from the germline V gene are MGHRA and YSYEKL. V lost 0 bases, J lost 0 bases, and 8 bases lay in between. The CDR3 DNA reads TGCGCCAGCAGCCAAGATCCCCTTCCTAACTATGGCTACACCTTC. Amino acids: CASSQDPLPNYGYTF.

CDR3 sequence reads: CASSLDSEGPQHF. The CDR3 DNA follows: TGCGCCAGCAGCTTGGATAGCGAGGGGCCCCAGCATTTT. J is TRBJ1-5 and V is TRBV5-1; no reliable D call. V gave up 0 bases and J gave up 9 bases, with 10 bases separating them. The germline V gene has CDR1 SGHRS and CDR2 YFSETQ. CDR3 length equals 13 residues.

This clonotype was counted many times. The rearrangement links TRBV20-1 to TRBJ1-6; the D gene is possibly TRBD1 (6 bases). This CDR3 has 15 amino acids. Per the germline V gene, CDR1 is DFQATT and CDR2 is SNEGSKA (reference sequence). Trimming pared 2 bases from V and 5 bases from J, leaving 13 bases between. The DNA of the CDR3 is TGCAGTGCTAGAACCGGAGGACAGAATAATTCACCCCTCCACTTT. Translating gives CSARTGGQNNSPLHF.

The V call is TRBV7-2, the J call TRBJ1-1, with 8 nucleotides matching TRBD1. Per germline, CDR1 SGHTA and CDR2 FQGNSA. Germline trimming cut 5 bases from V and 8 bases from J; bases unmatched to any gene: 4. The CDR3 has 12 amino acids. The CDR3 nucleotides read TGTGCCAGCAGCCCTAGGACAGGGGAAGCTTTCTTT. Amino acid sequence: CASSPRTGEAFF.

The chain combines TRBV4-2 with TRBJ2-7; D may be TRBD2 (5 bases). The germline V gene encodes CDR1 LGHNA and CDR2 YNFKEQ. The CDR3 has 15 amino acids. V was pared by 0 bases and J by 7 bases, with 16 bases between. In DNA, the CDR3 is TGTGCCAGCAGCCAAGAGGGCAGTTCCTCGGGGGAGCAGTACTTC. Translated: CASSQEGSSSGEQYF.

On this clonotype: Likely a read error: the CDR3 ends without its conserved phenylalanine or tryptophan. The chain is built from TRBV12-3 or TRBV12-4 and TRBJ1-3, with D unclear. The CDR3 covers 13 residues. V dropped 3 bases and J dropped 8 bases, with 11 bases sitting between them. The CDR3: CASSLGPWDTIYL. The CDR3 DNA is TGTGCCAGCAGTTTGGGTCCGTGGGACACCATATATCTT.

This sequence joins TRBV18 and TRBJ2-3; D is possibly TRBD1 (6 bases). V lost 1 base to trimming and J lost 0 bases, with 8 bases between them. CDR3 size: 15 residues. Germline CDR1 reads KGHSH; CDR2 reads LQKENI. CDR3 sequence reads: CASSPQGVSTDTQYF. CDR3 nucleotides: TGTGCCAGCTCACCACAGGGGGTAAGCACAGATACGCAGTATTTT.

The chain recombines TRBV7-6 with TRBJ2-3; a possible D gene is TRBD1 (6 bases). This CDR3 is 15 amino acids long. The V gene's germline CDR1 is SGHVS and CDR2 FNYEAQ. Trimming cost V 3 bases and J 2 bases, with 12 bases left between them. Written as DNA, the CDR3 is TGTGCCAGCAGCTTGACGGACAGAAACACAGATACGCAGTATTTT. It yields the protein CASSLTDRNTDTQYF.

This clonotype was seen a few times. The chain combines TRBV21-1 with TRBJ1-5; the D call in the table, TRBD1, was not verified against the DNA. TRBV21-1 is termed a pseudogene. CDR3 length: 15 amino acids. CDR3 loop: CARSRPTYSNQPQHF. CDR3 bases: TGTGCCAGGTCGCGCCCGACGTATAGCAATCAGCCCCAGCATTTT.

This chain links TRBV29-1 with TRBJ2-5, with 8 nucleotides matching TRBD1. CDR1 and CDR2 (germline): SQVTM, ANQGSEA. The V segment lost 6 bases and the J segment 2 bases; nucleotides outside the gene matches: 5. The CDR3 totals 13 residues. The CDR3 reads CSVRDRLQETQYF. CDR3 sequence (DNA): TGCAGCGTGCGGGACAGGCTACAAGAGACCCAGTACTTC.

This clonotype occurred once. The chain couples TRBV7-2 to TRBJ2-3; unclear D gene. Deletions cut 2 bases from V and 1 base from J, with 10 bases between. The CDR3 is 15 amino acids. Looked up from germline, CDR1 is SGHTA and CDR2 is FQGNSA. CDR3 region: CASSLLGSGTDTQYF. The CDR3 DNA reads as TGTGCCAGCAGCTTATTGGGATCAGGCACAGATACGCAGTATTTT.

The J gene is TRBJ1-1, the V gene TRBV6-2 or TRBV6-3; no clear D gene. Trimming left V 2 bases short and J 4 bases short, with 20 bases between. This CDR3 has 17 amino acids. Per germline, CDR1 MNHEY and CDR2 SVGEGT. CDR3 in amino acids: CASSYRRGRPEGTEAFF. CDR3 in DNA: TGTGCCAGCAGTTACCGTCGCGGGCGCCCAGAGGGCACTGAAGCTTTCTTT.

The chain couples TRBV15 to TRBJ2-1; D is perhaps TRBD2 (5 bases). There are 14 residues in the CDR3. CDR1 LNHNV and CDR2 YYDKDF come from the germline V gene (reference sequence). Trimming removed 5 bases at V and 7 bases at J, with 15 bases between. The chain's CDR3 is CATSGELDGNEQFF. The DNA for the CDR3 is TGTGCCACCAGCGGGGAGCTCGACGGGAATGAGCAGTTCTTC.

V gene TRBV28 combines with J gene TRBJ2-7; D remains ambiguous. The CDR3 has 13 amino acids. Germline CDR1 and CDR2: MDHEN and SYDVKM. V lost 3 bases to trimming and J lost 7 bases, with 13 bases between them. The chain's CDR3 is CASSLTLGWEQYF. The CDR3 DNA is TGTGCCAGCAGTTTGACCCTGGGGTGGGAGCAGTACTTC.

The table lists this clonotype with many counts. The chain joins TRBV15 to TRBJ2-1, with TRBD2 matching 12 bases. Germline CDR1 reads LNHNV; CDR2 reads YYDKDF (reference sequence). The length of the CDR3 is 15 residues. With V trimmed by 1 base and J by 5 bases, 0 bases remained unmatched. Written as DNA, the CDR3 is TGTGCCACCAGCAGAGGGACTAGCGGGGACAATGAGCAGTTCTTC. This codes for CATSRGTSGDNEQFF. Filled out from reference TRBV15 and TRBJ2-1, the complete variable domain reads DAMVIQNPRYQVTQFGKPVTLSCSQTLNHNVMYWYQQKSSQAPKLLFHYYDKDFNNEADTPDNFQSRRPNTSFCFLDIRSPGLGDTAMYLCATSRGTSGDNEQFFGPGTRLTVL.

Ten or more counts support this clonotype. The V call is TRBV7-8, the J call TRBJ1-5, with D possibly matching TRBD1 (6 bases). The CDR3 is 15 residues long. CDR1 is SGHVS and CDR2 is FQNEAQ in the germline V gene. The V gene lost 1 base and the J gene lost 0 bases, with 7 bases spanning the gap. The CDR3: CASSLGRGSNQPQHF. CDR3 bases: TGTGCCAGCAGCTTAGGCAGGGGTAGCAATCAGCCCCAGCATTTT.

V and J are TRBV7-2 and TRBJ1-1, with 9 bases fitting TRBD1. Trimming removed 5 bases from V and 5 bases from J; junction bases left unmatched: 9. Germline values: CDR1 SGHTA, CDR2 FQGNSA. The length of the CDR3 is 15 residues. The DNA for the CDR3 is TGTGCCAGCAGCCCTCCGGGACAGGGTTGGACTGAAGCTTTCTTT. Translation: CASSPPGQGWTEAFF. The full variable domain, rest sourced from reference TRBV7-2 and TRBJ1-1, is GAGVSQSPSNKVTEKGKDVELRCDPISGHTALYWYRQSLGQGLEFLIYFQGNSAPDKSGLPSDRFSAERTGGSVSTLTIQRTQQEDSAVYLCASSPPGQGWTEAFFGQGTRLTVV.

The rearrangement links TRBV12-3 or TRBV12-4 to TRBJ1-2; 9 nucleotides align to TRBD1. This CDR3 is built from 14 residues. The ends lost 5 bases at V and 1 base at J; junction bases unmatched: 2. CDR3 bases: TGTGCCAGCAGTGGGGGACAGGGTAACTATGGCTACACCTTC. Translating it yields CASSGGQGNYGYTF.

The chain uses TRBV7-8 and TRBJ2-7; the D gene is possibly TRBD2 (6 bases). There are 14 residues in the CDR3. Trimming stripped 8 bases from V and 0 bases from J, with 14 bases between. Germline V CDR1 and CDR2: SGHVS, FQNEAQ. In nucleotides, the CDR3 is TGTGCCAGCCTCAGGGACTTTAACTCCTACGAGCAGTACTTC. This codes for CASLRDFNSYEQYF. Full variable domain (outside the CDR3, taken from reference TRBV7-8 and TRBJ2-7): GAGVSQSPRYKVAKRGQDVALRCDPISGHVSLFWYQQALGQGPEFLTYFQNEAQLDKSGLPSDRFFAERPEGSVSTLKIQRTQQEDSAVYLCASLRDFNSYEQYFGPGTRLTVT.

V is TRBV6-2 or TRBV6-3 and J is TRBJ1-1, with 7 bases matching TRBD1. The CDR3 is 21 residues long. V was pared by 6 bases and J by 0 bases, with 25 bases of the junction left unmatched. Germline lookup yields CDR1 MNHEY and CDR2 SVGEGT. DNA for the CDR3: TGTGCCAGCAGACCTTGGGGACAGCGGATCCCCAAACTTACCATGAACACTGAAGCTTTCTTT. Its translation: CASRPWGQRIPKLTMNTEAFF.

The chain recombines TRBV4-1 with TRBJ2-3; no clear D gene. This CDR3 is built from 14 residues. Germline CDR1 and CDR2: MGHRA and YSYEKL. Trimming took off 4 bases at V and 2 bases at J, with 10 bases between the two ends. Here the CDR3 DNA reads TGCGCCAGCAGCCGCATAGGTCCCACAGATACGCAGTATTTT. Its translation: CASSRIGPTDTQYF.